This T cell receptor (beta chain) was sequenced for a study of vaccination and CD4 T cells after COVID-19. Whole-study context: Six males and four females, two of them Hispanic, were enrolled as convalescents. At a median approximately 97 days (range 35 to 161) after diagnosis, post-COVID samples were drawn. Study results and limitations: A nonsignificant rise from roughly 22 to 38 was seen in the median number of SARS-CoV-2-reactive clonotypes. The study sampled relatively few convalescent patients and omitted early post-infection timepoints.

This clonotype has a handful of counts. The antigen is undetermined. Sequenced with the Oncomine TCR Beta short-read assay was DNA taken from cultured CD4+ T cells. One entry per CDR3 protein, called by TCRdb with MiXCR from the PCR reads. The data show about 21,000 distinct CDR3 sequences, 55% to 70% seen once. Treatment meaning: roughly 10-day PBMC culture with coronavirus spike peptide pools or control peptides (ViraFEST assay). This specimen was CD4+ T cells from blood, cultured in vitro, taken after SARS-CoV-2 vaccination. This sequence was found in a human donor who had recovered from COVID-19.

For the CDR3, the DNA is TGTGCCAGCAGTTACTACGGGGGTAACACTGAAGCTTTCTTT. This gives the protein CASSYYGGNTEAFF. The chain has TRBV27 and TRBJ1-1; the D gene is possibly TRBD1 (5 bases). Per the germline V gene, CDR1 is MNHEY and CDR2 is SMNVEV (reference sequence). The V gene lost 4 bases and the J gene lost 2 bases, with 11 bases spanning the gap. This CDR3 has 14 residues.